The 7 T cell receptor beta chains below come from one sample, sequenced in a study of cytomegalovirus exposure and HLA in healthy donors. The PCR employed 60 Vbeta primers together with 13 Jbeta primers. The protocol was immunoSEQ multiplex PCR, while the TCRdb copy is restricted to in-frame clones and leaves out a portion. The sample lists about 160,000 clones; 60% to 70% were seen once. Sequencing was done on a sample of PBMCs. These receptors originate from a woman in her fifties or sixties in good health and CMV-seropositive.

The chain is built from TRBV15 and TRBJ1-2; D ambiguous. The germline V and J ends were trimmed by 4 bases and 4 bases, with 10 bases remaining between them. From germline, CDR1 is LNHNV and CDR2 YYDKDF (reference sequence). This CDR3 is built from 13 residues. The CDR3 here is CATSNTQAYGYTF. In DNA form, the CDR3 reads TGTGCCACCAGCAACACGCAGGCCTATGGCTACACCTTC.

V gene TRBV19 combines with J gene TRBJ2-4; 8 nucleotides agree with TRBD2. The CDR3 runs to 15 residues. Unmatched junction bases numbered 8, after V lost 1 base and J lost 9 bases. The germline V gene has CDR1 LNHDA and CDR2 SQIVND (reference sequence). Here the CDR3 reads CASSIGTGGVIIQYF. The DNA for the CDR3 is TGTGCCAGTAGTATAGGAACGGGAGGGGTTATCATTCAGTACTTC.

The V and J genes are TRBV10-1 and TRBJ2-5, with a tentative D call TRBD2 (5 bases). Germline CDR1 is WNHNN and CDR2 is SYGVQD (reference sequence). V was trimmed by 5 bases and J by 5 bases, leaving 12 bases between them. This CDR3 has 13 amino acids. This CDR3 is CASSQTLGETQYF. CDR3 in DNA: TGCGCCAGCAGTCAGACACTAGGGGAGACCCAGTACTTC.

This chain uses TRBV18 with TRBJ1-1; D is perhaps TRBD1 (5 bases). The CDR3 has 15 amino acids. Germline V CDR1 and CDR2: KGHSH, LQKENI. Trimming took off 1 base at V and 3 bases at J, with 12 bases between the two ends. The CDR3 DNA reads TGTGCCAGCTCACCACTCGGCGGGGGTGACACTGAAGCTTTCTTT. This encodes CASSPLGGGDTEAFF.

The V and J genes are TRBV6-5 and TRBJ2-2; D remains ambiguous. The length of the CDR3 is 15 residues. The ends were cut back, 6 bases at V and 0 bases at J, with 11 bases in the middle. Per the germline V gene, CDR1 is MNHEY and CDR2 is SVGAGI. The CDR3 sequence is CASRYYTTNTGELFF. The CDR3 nucleotides read TGTGCCAGCAGATATTATACTACGAACACCGGGGAGCTGTTTTTT.

The gene calls are TRBV11-2 and TRBJ2-5; TRBD1 matches 8 bases. The CDR3 spans 15 residues. Unmatched junction bases numbered 11, after V lost 6 bases and J lost 5 bases. CDR1 SGHAT and CDR2 FQNNGV come from the germline V gene. The CDR3 coding sequence is TGTGCCAGCAGTTTTCCCGGGACAGGATATGAGACCCAGTACTTC. Its protein product is CASSFPGTGYETQYF.

The V and J genes are TRBV25-1 and TRBJ2-1; 7 nucleotides match TRBD1. The CDR3 has 14 residues. Germline CDR1 reads MGHDK; CDR2 reads SYGVNS. The V and J ends lost 7 bases and 4 bases, in that order; junction bases with no gene match: 7. Here the CDR3 reads CASTSGTDYNEQFF. The CDR3 DNA follows: TGTGCCAGCACCTCCGGGACAGATTACAATGAGCAGTTCTTC.